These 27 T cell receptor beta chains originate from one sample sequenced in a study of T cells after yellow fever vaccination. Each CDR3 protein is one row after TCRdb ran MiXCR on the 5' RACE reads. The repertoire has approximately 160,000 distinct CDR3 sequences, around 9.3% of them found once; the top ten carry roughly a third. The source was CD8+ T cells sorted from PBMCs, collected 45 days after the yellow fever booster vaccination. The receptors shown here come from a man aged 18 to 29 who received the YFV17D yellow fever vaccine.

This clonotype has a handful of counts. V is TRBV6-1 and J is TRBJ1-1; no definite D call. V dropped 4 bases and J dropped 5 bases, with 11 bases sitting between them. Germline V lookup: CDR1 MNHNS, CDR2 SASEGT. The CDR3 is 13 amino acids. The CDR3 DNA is TGTGCCAGCAGTGGCTTCCTCTGGACTGAAGCTTTCTTT. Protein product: CASSGFLWTEAFF.

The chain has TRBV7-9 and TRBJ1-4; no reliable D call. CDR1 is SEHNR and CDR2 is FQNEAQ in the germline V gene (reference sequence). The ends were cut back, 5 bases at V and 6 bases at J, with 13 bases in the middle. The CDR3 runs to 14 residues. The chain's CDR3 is CASSPPRGYEKLFF. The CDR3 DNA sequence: TGTGCCAGCAGCCCCCCCCGGGGATATGAAAAACTGTTTTTT.

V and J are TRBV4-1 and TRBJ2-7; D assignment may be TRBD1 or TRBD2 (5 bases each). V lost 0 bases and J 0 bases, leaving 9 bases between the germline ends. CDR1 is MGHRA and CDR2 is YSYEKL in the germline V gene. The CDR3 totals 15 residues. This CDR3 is CASSQDGTASYEQYF. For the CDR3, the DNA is TGCGCCAGCAGCCAAGATGGGACGGCCTCCTACGAGCAGTACTTC.

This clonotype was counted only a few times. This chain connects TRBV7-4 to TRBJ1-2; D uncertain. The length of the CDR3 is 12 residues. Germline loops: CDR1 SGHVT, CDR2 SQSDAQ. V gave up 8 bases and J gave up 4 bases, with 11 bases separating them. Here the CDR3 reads CASLSSGYGYTF. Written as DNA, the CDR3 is TGTGCCAGCCTTTCGTCGGGCTATGGCTACACCTTC.

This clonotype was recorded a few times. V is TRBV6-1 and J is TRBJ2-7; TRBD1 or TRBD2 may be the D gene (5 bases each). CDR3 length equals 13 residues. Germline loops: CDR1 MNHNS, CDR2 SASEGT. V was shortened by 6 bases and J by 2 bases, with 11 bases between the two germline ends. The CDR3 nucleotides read TGTGCCAGCAGGGTTGAGGGGACCTACGAGCAGTACGTC. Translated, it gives CASRVEGTYEQYV.

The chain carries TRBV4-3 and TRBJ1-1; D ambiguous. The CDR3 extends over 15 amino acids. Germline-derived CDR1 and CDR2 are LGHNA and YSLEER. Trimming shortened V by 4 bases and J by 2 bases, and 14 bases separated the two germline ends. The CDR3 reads CASSPQRVPNTEAFF. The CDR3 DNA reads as TGCGCCAGCAGCCCCCAGAGGGTACCTAACACTGAAGCTTTCTTT.

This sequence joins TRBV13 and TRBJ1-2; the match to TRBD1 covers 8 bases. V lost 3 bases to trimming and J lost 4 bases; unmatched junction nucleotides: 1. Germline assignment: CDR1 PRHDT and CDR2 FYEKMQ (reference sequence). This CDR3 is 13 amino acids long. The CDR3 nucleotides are TGTGCCAGCAGCTTGGGACAGGTCTATGGCTACACCTTC. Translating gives CASSLGQVYGYTF.

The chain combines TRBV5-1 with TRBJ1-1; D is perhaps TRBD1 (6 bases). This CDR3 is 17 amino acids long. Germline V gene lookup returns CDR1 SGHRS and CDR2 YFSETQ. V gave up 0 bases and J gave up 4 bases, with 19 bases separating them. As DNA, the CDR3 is TGCGCCAGCAGCTTGGCCTGGTCCAGGGGTGCCAGCACTGAAGCTTTCTTT. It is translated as CASSLAWSRGASTEAFF.

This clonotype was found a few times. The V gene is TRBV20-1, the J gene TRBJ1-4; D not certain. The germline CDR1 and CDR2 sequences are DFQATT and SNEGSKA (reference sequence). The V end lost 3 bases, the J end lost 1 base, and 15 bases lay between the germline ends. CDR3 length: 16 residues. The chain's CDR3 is CSASVGSRETNEKLFF. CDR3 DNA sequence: TGCAGTGCTAGTGTGGGCAGTAGAGAAACTAATGAAAAACTGTTTTTT.

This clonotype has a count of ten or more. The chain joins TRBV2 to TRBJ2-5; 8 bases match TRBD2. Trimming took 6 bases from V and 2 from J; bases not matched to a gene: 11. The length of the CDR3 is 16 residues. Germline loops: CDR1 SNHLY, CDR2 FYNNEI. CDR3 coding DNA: TGTGCCAGCAGGAAGAAGGCTAGCGGGTATCAAGAGACCCAGTACTTC. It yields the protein CASRKKASGYQETQYF.

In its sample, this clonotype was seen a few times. This CDR3 reads CASSLGGWRGVTYNEQFF. CDR3 coding DNA: TGTGCCAGCAGTTTGGGAGGTTGGCGGGGGGTCACCTACAATGAGCAGTTCTTC. The chain combines TRBV12-3 or TRBV12-4 with TRBJ2-1, with 8 bases fitting TRBD2. The CDR3 totals 18 residues. V gave up 3 bases and J gave up 2 bases; unmatched junction bases: 12.

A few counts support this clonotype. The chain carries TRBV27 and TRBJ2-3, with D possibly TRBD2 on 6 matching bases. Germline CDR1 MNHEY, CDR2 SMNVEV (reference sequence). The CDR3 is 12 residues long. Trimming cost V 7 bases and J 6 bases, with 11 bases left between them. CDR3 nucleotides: TGTGCCAGCACGGGGGAGGTCGATACGCAGTATTTT. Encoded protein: CASTGEVDTQYF.

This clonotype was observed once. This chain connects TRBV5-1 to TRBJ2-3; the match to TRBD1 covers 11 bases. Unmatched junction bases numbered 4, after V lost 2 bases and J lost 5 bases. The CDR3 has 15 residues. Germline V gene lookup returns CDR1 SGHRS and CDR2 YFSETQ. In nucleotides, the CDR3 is TGCGCCAGCAGCTTCGGGACAGGGGGGCGAGATACGCAGTATTTT. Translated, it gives CASSFGTGGRDTQYF.

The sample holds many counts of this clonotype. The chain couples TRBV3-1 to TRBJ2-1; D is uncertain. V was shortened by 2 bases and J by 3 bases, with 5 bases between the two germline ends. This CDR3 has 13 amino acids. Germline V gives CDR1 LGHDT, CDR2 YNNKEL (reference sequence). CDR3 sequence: CASSQMDYNEQFF. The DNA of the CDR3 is TGTGCCAGCAGCCAAATGGACTACAATGAGCAGTTCTTC.

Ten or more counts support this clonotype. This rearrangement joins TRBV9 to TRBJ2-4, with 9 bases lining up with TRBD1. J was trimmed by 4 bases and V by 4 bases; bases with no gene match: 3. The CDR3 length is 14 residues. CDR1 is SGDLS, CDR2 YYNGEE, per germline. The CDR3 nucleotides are TGTGCCAGCAGCCCGGGACAGGGTAAAAACATTCAGTACTTC. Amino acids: CASSPGQGKNIQYF.

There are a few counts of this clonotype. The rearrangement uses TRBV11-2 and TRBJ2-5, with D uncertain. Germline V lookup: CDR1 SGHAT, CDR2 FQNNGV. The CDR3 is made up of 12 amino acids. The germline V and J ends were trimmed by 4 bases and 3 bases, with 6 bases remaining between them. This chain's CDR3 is CASSSNEETQYF. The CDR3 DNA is TGTGCCAGCAGCTCAAATGAAGAGACCCAGTACTTC.

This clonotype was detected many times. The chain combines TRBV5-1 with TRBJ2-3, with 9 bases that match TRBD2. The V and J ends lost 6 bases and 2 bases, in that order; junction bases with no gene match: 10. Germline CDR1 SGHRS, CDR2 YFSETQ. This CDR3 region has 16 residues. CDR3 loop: CASNLRGGGATDTQYF. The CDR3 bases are TGCGCCAGCAACCTTAGAGGCGGGGGGGCCACAGATACGCAGTATTTT. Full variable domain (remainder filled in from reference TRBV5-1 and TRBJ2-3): KAGVTQTPRYLIKTRGQQVTLSCSPISGHRSVSWYQQTPGQGLQFLFEYFSETQRNKGNFPGRFSGRQFSNSRSEMNVSTLELGDSALYLCASNLRGGGATDTQYFGPGTRLTVL.

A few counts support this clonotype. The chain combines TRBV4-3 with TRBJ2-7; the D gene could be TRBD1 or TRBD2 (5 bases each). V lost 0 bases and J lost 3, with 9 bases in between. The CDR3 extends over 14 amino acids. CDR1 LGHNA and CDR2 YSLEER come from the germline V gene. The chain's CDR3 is CASSQDFGGYEQYF. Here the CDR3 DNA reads TGCGCCAGCAGCCAAGATTTTGGGGGCTACGAGCAGTACTTC.

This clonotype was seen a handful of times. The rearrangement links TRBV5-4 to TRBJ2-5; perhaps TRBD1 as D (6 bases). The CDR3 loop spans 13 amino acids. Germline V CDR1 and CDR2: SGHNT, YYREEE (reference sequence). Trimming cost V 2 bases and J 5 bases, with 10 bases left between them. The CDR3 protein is CASSFYREETQYF. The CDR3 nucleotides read TGTGCCAGCAGCTTTTACAGGGAGGAGACCCAGTACTTC.

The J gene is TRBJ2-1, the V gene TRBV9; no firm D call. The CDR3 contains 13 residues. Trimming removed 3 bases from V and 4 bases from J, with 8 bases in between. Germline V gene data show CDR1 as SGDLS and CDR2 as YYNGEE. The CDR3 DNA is TGTGCCAGCAGCGCACCCCCATACAATGAGCAGTTCTTC. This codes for CASSAPPYNEQFF.

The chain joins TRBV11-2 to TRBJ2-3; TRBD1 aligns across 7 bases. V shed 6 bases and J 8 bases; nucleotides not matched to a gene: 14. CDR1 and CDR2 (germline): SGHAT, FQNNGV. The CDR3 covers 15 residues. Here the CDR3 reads CASRTRQGVKGTQYF. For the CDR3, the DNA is TGTGCCAGCAGAACCCGACAGGGCGTGAAGGGTACGCAGTATTTT.

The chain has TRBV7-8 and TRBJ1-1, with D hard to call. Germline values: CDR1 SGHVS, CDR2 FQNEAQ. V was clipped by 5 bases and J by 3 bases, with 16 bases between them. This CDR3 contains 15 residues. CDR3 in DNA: TGTGCCAGCAGCGAGCAGGACCTCAGGTACACTGAAGCTTTCTTT. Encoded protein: CASSEQDLRYTEAFF. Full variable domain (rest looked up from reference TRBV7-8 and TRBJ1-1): GAGVSQSPRYKVAKRGQDVALRCDPISGHVSLFWYQQALGQGPEFLTYFQNEAQLDKSGLPSDRFFAERPEGSVSTLKIQRTQQEDSAVYLCASSEQDLRYTEAFFGQGTRLTVV.

The CDR3 loop reads CASSQTDRFDDGTEAFF. CDR3 nucleotide sequence: TGCGCCAGCAGCCAGACCGACAGATTCGACGACGGCACTGAAGCTTTCTTT. This sequence joins TRBV4-3 and TRBJ1-1; D is possibly TRBD1 (5 bases). CDR1 and CDR2 from the germline V gene are LGHNA and YSLEER. This CDR3 comprises 17 residues. V was clipped by 3 bases and J by 4 bases, with 21 bases between them.

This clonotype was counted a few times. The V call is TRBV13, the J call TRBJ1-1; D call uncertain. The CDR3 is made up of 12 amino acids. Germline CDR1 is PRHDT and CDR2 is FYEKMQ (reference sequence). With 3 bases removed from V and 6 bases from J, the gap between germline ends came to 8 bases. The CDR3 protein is CASSFQISEAFF. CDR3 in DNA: TGTGCCAGCAGCTTTCAGATTTCTGAAGCTTTCTTT.

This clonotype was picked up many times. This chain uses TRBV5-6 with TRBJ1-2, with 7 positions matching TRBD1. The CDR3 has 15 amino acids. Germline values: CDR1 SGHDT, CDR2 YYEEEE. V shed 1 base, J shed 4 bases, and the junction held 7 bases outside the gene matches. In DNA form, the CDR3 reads TGTGCCAGCAGCTTGCCGGGACAGTTAACCTATGGCTACACCTTC. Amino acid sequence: CASSLPGQLTYGYTF. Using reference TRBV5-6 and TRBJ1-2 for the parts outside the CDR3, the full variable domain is DAGVTQSPTHLIKTRGQQVTLRCSPKSGHDTVSWYQQALGQGPQFIFQYYEEEERQRGNFPDRFSGHQFPNYSSELNVNALLLGDSALYLCASSLPGQLTYGYTFGSGTRLTVV.

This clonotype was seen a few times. The CDR3 coding sequence is TGTGCCAGCAGCCATGGGGGATTGTTGAGCAATCAGCCCCAGCATTTT. Translating it yields CASSHGGLLSNQPQHF. The genes are TRBV12-3 or TRBV12-4 and TRBJ1-5, with a possible D match to TRBD1 (5 bases). V was trimmed by 6 bases and J by 1 base, leaving 16 bases between them. The CDR3 totals 16 residues.

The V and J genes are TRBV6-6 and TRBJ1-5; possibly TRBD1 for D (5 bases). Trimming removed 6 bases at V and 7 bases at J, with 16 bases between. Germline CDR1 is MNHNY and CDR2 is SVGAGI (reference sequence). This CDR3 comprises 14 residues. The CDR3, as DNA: TGTGCCAGCAGCCGGGGACCAGTCTACCAGCCCCAGCATTTT. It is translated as CASSRGPVYQPQHF.